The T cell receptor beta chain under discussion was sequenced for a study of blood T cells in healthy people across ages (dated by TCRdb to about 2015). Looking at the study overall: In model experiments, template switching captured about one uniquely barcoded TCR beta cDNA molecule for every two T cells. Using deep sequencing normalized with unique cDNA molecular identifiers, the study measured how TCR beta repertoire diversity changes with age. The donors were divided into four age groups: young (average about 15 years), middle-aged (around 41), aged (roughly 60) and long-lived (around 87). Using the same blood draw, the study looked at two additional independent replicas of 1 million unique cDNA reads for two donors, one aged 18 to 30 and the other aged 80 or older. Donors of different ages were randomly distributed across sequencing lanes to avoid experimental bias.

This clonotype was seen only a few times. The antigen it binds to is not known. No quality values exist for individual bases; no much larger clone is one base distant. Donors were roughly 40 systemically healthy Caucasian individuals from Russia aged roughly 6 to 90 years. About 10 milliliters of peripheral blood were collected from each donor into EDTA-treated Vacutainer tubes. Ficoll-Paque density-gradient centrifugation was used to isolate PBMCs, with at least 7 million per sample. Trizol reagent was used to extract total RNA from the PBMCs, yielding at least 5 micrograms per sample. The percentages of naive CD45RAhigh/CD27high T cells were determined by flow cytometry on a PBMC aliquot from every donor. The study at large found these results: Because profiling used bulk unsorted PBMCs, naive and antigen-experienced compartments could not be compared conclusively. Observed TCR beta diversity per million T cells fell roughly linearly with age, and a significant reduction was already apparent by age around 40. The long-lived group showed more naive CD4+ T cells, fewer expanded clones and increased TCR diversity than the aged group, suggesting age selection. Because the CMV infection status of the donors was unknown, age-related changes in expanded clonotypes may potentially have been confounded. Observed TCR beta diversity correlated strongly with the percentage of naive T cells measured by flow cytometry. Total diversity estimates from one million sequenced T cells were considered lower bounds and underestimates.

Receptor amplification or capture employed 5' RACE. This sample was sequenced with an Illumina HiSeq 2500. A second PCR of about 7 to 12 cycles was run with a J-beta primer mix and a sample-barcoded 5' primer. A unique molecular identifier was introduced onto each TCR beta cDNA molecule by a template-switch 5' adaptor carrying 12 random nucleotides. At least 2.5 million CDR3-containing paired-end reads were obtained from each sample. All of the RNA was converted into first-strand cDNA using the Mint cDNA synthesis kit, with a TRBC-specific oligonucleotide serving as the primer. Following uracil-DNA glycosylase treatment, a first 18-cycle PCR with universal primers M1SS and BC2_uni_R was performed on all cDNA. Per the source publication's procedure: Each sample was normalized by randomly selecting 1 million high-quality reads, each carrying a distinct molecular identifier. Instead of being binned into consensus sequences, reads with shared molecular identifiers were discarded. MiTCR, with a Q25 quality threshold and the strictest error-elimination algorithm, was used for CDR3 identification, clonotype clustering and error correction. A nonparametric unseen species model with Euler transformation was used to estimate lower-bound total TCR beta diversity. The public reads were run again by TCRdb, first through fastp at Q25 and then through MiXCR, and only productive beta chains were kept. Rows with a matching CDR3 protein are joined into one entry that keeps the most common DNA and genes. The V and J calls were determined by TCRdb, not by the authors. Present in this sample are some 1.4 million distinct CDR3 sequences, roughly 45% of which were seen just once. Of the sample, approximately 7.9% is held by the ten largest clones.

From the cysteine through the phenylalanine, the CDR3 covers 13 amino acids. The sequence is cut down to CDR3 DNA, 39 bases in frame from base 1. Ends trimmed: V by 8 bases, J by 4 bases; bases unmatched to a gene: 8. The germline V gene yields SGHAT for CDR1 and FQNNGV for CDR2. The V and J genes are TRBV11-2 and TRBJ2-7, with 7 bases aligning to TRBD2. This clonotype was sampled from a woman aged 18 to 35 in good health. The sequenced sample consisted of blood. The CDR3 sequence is CASERDYSYEQYF. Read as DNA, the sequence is TGTGCCAGCGAGAGGGACTATTCTTACGAGCAGTACTTC. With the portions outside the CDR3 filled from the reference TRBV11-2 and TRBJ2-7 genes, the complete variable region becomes EAGVAQSPRYKIIEKRQSVAFWCNPISGHATLYWYQQILGQGPKLLIQFQNNGVVDDSQLPKDRFSAERLKGVDSTLKIQPAKLEDSAVYLCASERDYSYEQYFGPGTRLTVT.